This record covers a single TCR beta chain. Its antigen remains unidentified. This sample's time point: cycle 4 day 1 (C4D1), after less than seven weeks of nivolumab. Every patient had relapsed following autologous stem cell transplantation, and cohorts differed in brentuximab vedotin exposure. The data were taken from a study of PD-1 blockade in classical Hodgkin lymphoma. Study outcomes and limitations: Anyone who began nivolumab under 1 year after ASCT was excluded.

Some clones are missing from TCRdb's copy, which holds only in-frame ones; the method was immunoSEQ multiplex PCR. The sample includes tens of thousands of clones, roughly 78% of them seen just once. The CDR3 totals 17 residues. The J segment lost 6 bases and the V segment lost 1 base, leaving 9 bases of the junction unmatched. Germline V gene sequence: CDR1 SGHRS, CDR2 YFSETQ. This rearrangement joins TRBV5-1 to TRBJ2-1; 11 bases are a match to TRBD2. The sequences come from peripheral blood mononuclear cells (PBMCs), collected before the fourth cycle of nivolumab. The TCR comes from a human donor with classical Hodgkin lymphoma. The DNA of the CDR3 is TGCGCCAGCAGCTTGCGGTCCAATAGCGGGGGGGCCAATGAGCAGTTCTTC. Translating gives CASSLRSNSGGANEQFF.